The next 25 T cell receptor beta chains were all read from a single sample in a study of cytomegalovirus exposure and HLA in healthy donors. Assay used: immunoSEQ multiplex PCR; TCRdb lists only in-frame clones, some missing. The sample shows over 250,000 clones, 80% to 90% of them seen only once. Specimen: PBMCs. Source of these receptors: a young woman in good health and CMV-seronegative.

The chain has TRBV6-5 and TRBJ1-2; D gene uncertain. The germline V gene encodes CDR1 MNHEY and CDR2 SVGAGI. The CDR3 contains 14 residues. Trimming left V 0 bases short and J 2 bases short, with 7 bases between. The CDR3 sequence is CASSYSGRNYGYTF. In DNA, the CDR3 is TGTGCCAGCAGTTACTCGGGCAGAAACTATGGCTACACCTTC.

The rearrangement uses TRBV6-1 and TRBJ2-1; 7 nucleotides line up with TRBD1. The CDR3 length is 15 residues. Germline V gene sequence: CDR1 MNHNS, CDR2 SASEGT. V dropped 6 bases and J dropped 1; count of bases not matched to a gene: 6. The CDR3 spells CASSRGTESYNEQFF. DNA of the CDR3: TGTGCCAGCAGCCGAGGGACAGAGTCCTACAATGAGCAGTTCTTC.

The rearrangement joins TRBV5-1 to TRBJ2-1; 7 bases map to TRBD1. CDR3 length: 15 amino acids. CDR1 and CDR2 from the germline V gene are SGHRS and YFSETQ. J gave up 0 bases and V 4 bases, and 4 bases lay outside the gene matches. Here the CDR3 DNA reads TGCGCCAGCAGCCACGACAGGGCCTCCTACAATGAGCAGTTCTTC. It translates to CASSHDRASYNEQFF.

V is TRBV6-5 and J is TRBJ1-2; D gene unclear. The V end was cut by 6 bases, the J end by 7 bases, with 18 bases between. CDR3 size: 14 residues. The V gene's germline CDR1 is MNHEY and CDR2 SVGAGI. This chain's CDR3 is CASSDPGVLSGYTF. The CDR3 DNA sequence: TGTGCCAGCAGCGACCCGGGTGTATTGAGTGGCTACACCTTC.

The gene calls are TRBV30 and TRBJ1-2; D call uncertain. V lost 1 base and J lost 4, with 19 bases in between. Germline V CDR1 and CDR2: GTSNPN, SVGIG (reference sequence). The length of the CDR3 is 16 residues. The chain's CDR3 is CAWSGNWEREGYGYTF. The CDR3 DNA reads as TGTGCCTGGAGTGGGAATTGGGAAAGGGAGGGCTATGGCTACACCTTC.

In this sample, this clone turned up a few times. The V call is TRBV6-6, the J call TRBJ2-2; D is perhaps TRBD1 (6 bases). This CDR3 is built from 15 residues. Deletions cut 6 bases from V and 4 bases from J, with 15 bases between. Per germline, CDR1 MNHNY and CDR2 SVGAGI (reference sequence). The CDR3 reads CASSSTGRGTGELFF. In DNA, the CDR3 is TGTGCCAGCAGCTCTACAGGGCGCGGCACCGGGGAGCTGTTTTTT.

The gene calls are TRBV9 and TRBJ1-1; 7 positions match TRBD1. Germline V gene sequence: CDR1 SGDLS, CDR2 YYNGEE. After removal of 1 base from V and 3 bases from J, the junction contained 9 bases not matched to a gene. This CDR3 spans 16 amino acids. CDR3 residues: CASSVYDRVEDTEAFF. The CDR3 region has the DNA TGTGCCAGCAGCGTATACGACAGGGTGGAAGACACTGAAGCTTTCTTT.

The rearrangement links TRBV27 to TRBJ1-2; 8 nucleotides align to TRBD1. The junction had 18 bases not matched to a gene; V was cut back by 8 bases and J by 7 bases. CDR3 length: 16 amino acids. The germline V gene has CDR1 MNHEY and CDR2 SMNVEV (reference sequence). The CDR3 DNA follows: TGTGCCAGCGAAATACAGGGGACAGGAAGAAGCTTTGGCTACACCTTC. Its protein is CASEIQGTGRSFGYTF.

The gene calls are TRBV30 and TRBJ2-7; D remains ambiguous. Trimming removed 4 bases at V and 3 bases at J, with 7 bases between. The CDR3 has 11 residues. Germline V gene data show CDR1 as GTSNPN and CDR2 as SVGIG (reference sequence). For the CDR3, the DNA is TGTGCCTGGACCCACGGCTACGAGCAGTACTTC. This encodes CAWTHGYEQYF.

This CDR3 reads CASSIESGNSYEQYF. The CDR3 DNA sequence: TGTGCCAGTAGTATAGAGAGCGGAAACTCCTACGAGCAGTACTTC. This chain joins TRBV19 and TRBJ2-7; TRBD2 might be the D (5 bases). The CDR3 extends over 15 amino acids. Germline V gene lookup returns CDR1 LNHDA and CDR2 SQIVND (reference sequence). The germline V and J ends were trimmed by 0 bases and 0 bases, with 9 bases remaining between them.

This clone was observed a few times. This rearrangement joins TRBV7-6 to TRBJ1-1; D is unresolved. Germline CDR1 SGHVS, CDR2 FNYEAQ. V lost 1 base, J lost 5 bases, and 5 bases lay in between. CDR3 length: 12 amino acids. The CDR3 region has the DNA TGTGCCAGCAGCTTAGGAGAGACTGAAGCTTTCTTT. This translates into CASSLGETEAFF.

This clone was seen more than once but under ten times. The rearrangement uses TRBV5-4 and TRBJ1-3, with D uncertain. There are 13 residues in the CDR3. V was pared by 0 bases and J by 6 bases, with 7 bases between. Looked up from germline, CDR1 is SGHNT and CDR2 is YYREEE (reference sequence). The CDR3 DNA sequence: TGTGCCAGCAGCTTGGGCCAGGCAAACACCATATATTTT. It is translated as CASSLGQANTIYF.

The chain carries TRBV9 and TRBJ2-5; 13 nucleotides agree with TRBD2. The J segment lost 5 bases and the V segment lost 2 bases, leaving 12 bases of the junction unmatched. The CDR3 contains 18 residues. The germline gives CDR1 SGDLS, CDR2 YYNGEE. Here the CDR3 reads CASSVGTGLAGLLETQYF. The CDR3, as DNA: TGTGCCAGCAGCGTGGGAACGGGACTAGCGGGGCTCCTGGAGACCCAGTACTTC.

V is TRBV11-2 and J is TRBJ2-3; TRBD2 matches 7 bases. Unmatched junction bases numbered 5, after V lost 1 base and J lost 1 base. Germline V gives CDR1 SGHAT, CDR2 FQNNGV. This CDR3 region has 16 residues. The CDR3 protein is CASSLGWAGGTDTQYF. The CDR3 DNA is TGTGCCAGCAGCTTAGGATGGGCGGGGGGCACAGATACGCAGTATTTT.

This clone has just a few counts. This rearrangement joins TRBV2 to TRBJ2-1; TRBD1 aligns across 10 bases. The trim removed 9 bases at V and 5 bases at J, leaving 7 bases unmatched. From germline, CDR1 is SNHLY and CDR2 FYNNEI. The CDR3 is made up of 14 amino acids. The CDR3 coding sequence is TGTGCCAGGAGGGACAGGGGAGGAAACAATGAGCAGTTCTTC. Translated, it gives CARRDRGGNNEQFF.

The rearrangement uses TRBV29-1 and TRBJ1-5; tentatively, D is TRBD1 (5 bases). The CDR3 contains 13 residues. Germline CDR1 and CDR2: SQVTM and ANQGSEA. The CDR3 is CATAPGGGQPQHF. The CDR3 region has the DNA TGCGCAACGGCCCCGGGGGGAGGCCAGCCCCAGCATTTT.

J is TRBJ1-2 and V is TRBV6-6; D perhaps matches TRBD1 (5 bases). The germline gives CDR1 MNHNY, CDR2 SVGAGI (reference sequence). CDR3 length: 15 amino acids. The V end lost 0 bases, the J end lost 2 bases, and 10 bases lay between the germline ends. In DNA form, the CDR3 reads TGTGCCAGCAGTTACTCGAAGGGGCGGAACTATGGCTACACCTTC. Translating it yields CASSYSKGRNYGYTF.

This chain joins TRBV6-5 and TRBJ1-5; tentative D call: TRBD1 (5 bases). V dropped 6 bases and J dropped 9 bases, with 12 bases sitting between them. The germline CDR1 and CDR2 sequences are MNHEY and SVGAGI. CDR3 length: 12 residues. CDR3 sequence: CASSPTGGPQHF. The CDR3 DNA follows: TGTGCCAGCAGCCCTACGGGGGGGCCCCAGCATTTT.

The chain recombines TRBV19 with TRBJ1-4, with D possibly TRBD1 on 6 matching bases. Trimming shortened V by 6 bases and J by 8 bases, and 10 bases separated the two germline ends. Germline CDR1 reads LNHDA; CDR2 reads SQIVND (reference sequence). There are 12 residues in the CDR3. The CDR3 bases are TGTGCCAGTAGCGGGGGGCGGGAAAAACTGTTTTTT. Its protein product is CASSGGREKLFF.

This chain joins TRBV5-1 and TRBJ2-7, with a tentative D call TRBD2 (6 bases). Germline V lookup: CDR1 SGHRS, CDR2 YFSETQ. The CDR3 sequence is 15 residues long. Trimming removed 4 bases from V and 2 bases from J, with 16 bases in between. CDR3 sequence reads: CASSPYSGAPYEQYF. CDR3 DNA sequence: TGCGCCAGCAGCCCTTATAGCGGAGCCCCCTACGAGCAGTACTTC.

This chain uses TRBV9 with TRBJ2-5; TRBD1 might be the D (5 bases). Between the trimmed V and J ends, which lost 0 bases and 5 bases, there was a span of 5 bases. CDR3 length: 12 amino acids. CDR1 is SGDLS and CDR2 is YYNGEE in the germline V gene. CDR3 bases: TGTGCCAGCAGCGTAGACAGGGAGACCCAGTACTTC. It encodes CASSVDRETQYF.

A few counts support this clone. The chain uses TRBV9 and TRBJ1-2; D might be TRBD1 (6 bases). This CDR3 has 14 amino acids. Germline V lookup: CDR1 SGDLS, CDR2 YYNGEE. Trimming left V 0 bases short and J 3 bases short, with 9 bases between. As DNA, the CDR3 is TGTGCCAGCAGCGTAGCGGCAGGGGACTATGGCTACACCTTC. Translated: CASSVAAGDYGYTF. Complete variable domain (other parts from reference TRBV9 and TRBJ1-2): DSGVTQTPKHLITATGQRVTLRCSPRSGDLSVYWYQQSLDQGLQFLIQYYNGEERAKGNILERFSAQQFPDLHSELNLSSLELGDSALYFCASSVAAGDYGYTFGSGTRLTVV.

The gene calls are TRBV18 and TRBJ1-5; D uncertain. V lost 3 bases and J lost 4, with 4 bases in between. Germline CDR1 KGHSH, CDR2 LQKENI. The CDR3 extends over 12 amino acids. CDR3 DNA sequence: TGTGCCAGCTCACCCTCGAATCAGCCCCAGCATTTT. Its translation is CASSPSNQPQHF.

CDR3 loop: CASSLSTGEQYF. CDR3 DNA: TGCGCCAGCAGCTTGTCTACGGGTGAGCAGTACTTC. The V and J genes are TRBV5-1 and TRBJ2-7; D not certain. Trimming cost V 1 base and J 7 bases, with 9 bases left between them. The CDR3 is 12 residues long. Germline CDR1 is SGHRS and CDR2 is YFSETQ.

In DNA form, the CDR3 reads TGTGCCAGCAGGGGGACAGGGGCTAGTAACTATGGCTACACCTTC. It encodes CASRGTGASNYGYTF. The chain joins TRBV6-5 to TRBJ1-2, with 10 positions matching TRBD1. From germline, CDR1 is MNHEY and CDR2 SVGAGI. The CDR3 covers 15 residues. V lost 6 bases, J lost 1 base, and 5 bases stayed unmatched.